This T cell receptor beta chain was identified during a study of response to subunit inactivated influenza vaccine (dated by TCRdb to 2016 to 2018). Looking at the study overall: Deep quantitative T cell receptor repertoire profiling was used in the study to track responses to a trivalent subunit inactivated influenza vaccine.

Libraries were prepared through RT-PCR. The reads were generated on an Illumina HiSeq 2500. TCRdb ran its own pipeline on the public reads, namely fastp trimming at Q25 and MiXCR clone calling, and kept in-frame beta chains. Rows with a matching CDR3 protein are joined into one entry that keeps the most common DNA and genes. The table for this sample lists over 650,000 distinct CDR3 sequences; approximately 17% of them were counted only once. 11% of the sample rests with the top ten. This clonotype was found a few times. Its antigen target is currently unknown. Base qualities are missing; no much larger clone stands one base away. Overall study results and their limits: According to the authors, only a limited number of new T cells may be recruited by each seasonal influenza vaccination.

CDR1 and CDR2 were assigned from the germline V gene as SGHRS and YFSETQ. Counted from cysteine to phenylalanine, this CDR3 has 15 amino acids. The sequence is cut down to CDR3 DNA, 45 bases in frame from base 1. V has 4 bases trimmed and J has 5 bases trimmed; junction bases matching no gene number 9. The source was PBMCs from blood, collected 4 to 6 days after vaccination. The chain employs TRBV5-1 and TRBJ1-1; TRBD1 fits 9 bases in the junction. The receptor was isolated from a man aged 45-65 years who received an inactivated influenza vaccine. Donor details come from another sample of the same person, matched by shared clones. The CDR3 loop reads CASSPGTGLGTEAFF. The DNA sequence is as follows: TGCGCCAGCAGCCCTGGGACAGGGCTGGGAACTGAAGCTTTCTTT.